The clone carrying this TCR beta chain has just a few counts. The antigen remains undetermined. The trim removed 0 bases at V and 4 bases at J, leaving 12 bases unmatched. Germline V gives CDR1 DFQATT, CDR2 SNEGSKA (reference sequence). This CDR3 region has 17 residues. This sample was included in a study of response to subunit inactivated influenza vaccine. General observations from the study: It was the authors' suggestion that each seasonal influenza vaccination recruits few new T cells.

MiXCR was run by TCRdb on the RT-PCR reads, yielding one entry per CDR3 protein. The sample lists 400,000 to 550,000 distinct CDR3 sequences; 25% were seen once. The clonotype was recovered from a man aged 45-65 years who received an inactivated influenza vaccine. Sequences were derived from CD4+ T cells sorted from PBMCs, sampled more than 4 days after vaccination. This chain joins TRBV20-1 and TRBJ2-3, with 8 bases that match TRBD1. The CDR3 DNA reads as TGCAGTGCTAGAGAACCGACCGGGACAGGATGGGCAGATACGCAGTATTTT. Its protein is CSAREPTGTGWADTQYF.